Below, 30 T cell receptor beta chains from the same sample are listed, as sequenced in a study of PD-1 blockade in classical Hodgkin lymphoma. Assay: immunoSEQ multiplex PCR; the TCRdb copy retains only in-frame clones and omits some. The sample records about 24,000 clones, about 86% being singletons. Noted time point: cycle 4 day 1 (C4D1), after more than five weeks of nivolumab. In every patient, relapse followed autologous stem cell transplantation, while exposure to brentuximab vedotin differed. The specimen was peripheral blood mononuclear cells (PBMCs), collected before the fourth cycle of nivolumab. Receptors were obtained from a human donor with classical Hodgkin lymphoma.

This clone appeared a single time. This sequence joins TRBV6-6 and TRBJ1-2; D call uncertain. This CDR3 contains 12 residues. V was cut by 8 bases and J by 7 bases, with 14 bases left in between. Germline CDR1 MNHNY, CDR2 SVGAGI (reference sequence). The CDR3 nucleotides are TGTGCCAGCTCCCTCTTGCGCGGTGGCTACACCTTC. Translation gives CASSLLRGGYTF.

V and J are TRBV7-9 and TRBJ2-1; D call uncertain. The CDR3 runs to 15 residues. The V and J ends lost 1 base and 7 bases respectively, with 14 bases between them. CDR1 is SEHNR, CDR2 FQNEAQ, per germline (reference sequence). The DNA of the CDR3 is TGTGCCAGCAGCTTAGACGGCCCCTCCGGGAATGAGCAGTTCTTC. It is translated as CASSLDGPSGNEQFF.

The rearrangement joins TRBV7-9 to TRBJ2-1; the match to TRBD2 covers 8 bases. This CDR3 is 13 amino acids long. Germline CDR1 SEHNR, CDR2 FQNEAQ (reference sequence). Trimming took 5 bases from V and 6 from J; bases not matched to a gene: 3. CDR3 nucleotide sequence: TGTGCCAGCAGCGATAGCGGGATCAATGAGCAGTTCTTC. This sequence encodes CASSDSGINEQFF.

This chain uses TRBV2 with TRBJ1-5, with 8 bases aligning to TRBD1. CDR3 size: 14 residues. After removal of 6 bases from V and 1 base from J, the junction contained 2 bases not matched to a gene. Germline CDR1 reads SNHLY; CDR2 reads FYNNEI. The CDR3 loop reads CASRDRVSNQPQHF. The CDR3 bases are TGTGCCAGCAGGGACAGGGTCAGCAATCAGCCCCAGCATTTT.

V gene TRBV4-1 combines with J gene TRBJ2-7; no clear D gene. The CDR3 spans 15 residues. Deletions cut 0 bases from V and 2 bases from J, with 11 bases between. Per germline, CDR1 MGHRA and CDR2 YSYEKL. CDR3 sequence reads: CASSQEGVSTYEQYF. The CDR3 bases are TGCGCCAGCAGCCAAGAGGGCGTTTCCACCTACGAGCAGTACTTC.

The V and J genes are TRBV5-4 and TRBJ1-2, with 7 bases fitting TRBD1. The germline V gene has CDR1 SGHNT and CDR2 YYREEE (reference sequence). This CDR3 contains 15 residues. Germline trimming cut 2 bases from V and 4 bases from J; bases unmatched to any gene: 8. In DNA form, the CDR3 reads TGTGCCAGCAGCTTATTCCGGGACAGTCTCTATGGCTACACCTTC. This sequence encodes CASSLFRDSLYGYTF.

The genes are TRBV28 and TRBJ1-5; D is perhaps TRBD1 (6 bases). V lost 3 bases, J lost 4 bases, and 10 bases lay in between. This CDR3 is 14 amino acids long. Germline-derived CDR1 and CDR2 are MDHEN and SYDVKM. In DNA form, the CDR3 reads TGTGCCAGCAGTTTTGGGGGGGCTAATCAGCCCCAGCATTTT. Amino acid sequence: CASSFGGANQPQHF.

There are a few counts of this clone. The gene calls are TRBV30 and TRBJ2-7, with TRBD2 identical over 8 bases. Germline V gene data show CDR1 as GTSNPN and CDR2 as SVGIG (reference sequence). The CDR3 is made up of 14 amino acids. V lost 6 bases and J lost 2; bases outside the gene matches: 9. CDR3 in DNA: TGTGCCTGTGAGGGAACGGGAGGGCCCTACGAGCAGTACTTC. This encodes CACEGTGGPYEQYF.

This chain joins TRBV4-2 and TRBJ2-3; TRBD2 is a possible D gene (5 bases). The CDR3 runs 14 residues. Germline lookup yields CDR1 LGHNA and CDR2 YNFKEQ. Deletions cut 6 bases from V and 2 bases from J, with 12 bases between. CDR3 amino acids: CASSQSGNTDTQYF. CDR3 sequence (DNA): TGTGCCAGCAGTCAGAGCGGAAACACAGATACGCAGTATTTT.

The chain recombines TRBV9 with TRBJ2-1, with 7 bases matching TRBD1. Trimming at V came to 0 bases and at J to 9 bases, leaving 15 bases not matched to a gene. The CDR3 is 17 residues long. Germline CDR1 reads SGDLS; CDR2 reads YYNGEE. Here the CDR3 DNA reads TGTGCCAGCAGCGTAGCTACGGGTCAGGGGGACCGAAGTGAGCAGTTCTTC. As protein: CASSVATGQGDRSEQFF.

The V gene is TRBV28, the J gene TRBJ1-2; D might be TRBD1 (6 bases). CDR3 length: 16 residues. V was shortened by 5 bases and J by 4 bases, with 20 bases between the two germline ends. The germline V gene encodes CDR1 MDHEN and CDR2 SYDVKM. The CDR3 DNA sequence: TGTGCCAGCAGTCCCCTTGGGGGGGGCGTACGCTATGGCTACACCTTC. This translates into CASSPLGGGVRYGYTF.

This CDR3 is CASSLGGVHYTF. The DNA of the CDR3 is TGCGCCAGCTCCCTCGGCGGGGTCCACTACACCTTC. The chain recombines TRBV5-1 with TRBJ1-2; no clear D gene. The CDR3 spans 12 residues. The germline gives CDR1 SGHRS, CDR2 YFSETQ. Trimming removed 7 bases at V and 10 bases at J, with 17 bases between.

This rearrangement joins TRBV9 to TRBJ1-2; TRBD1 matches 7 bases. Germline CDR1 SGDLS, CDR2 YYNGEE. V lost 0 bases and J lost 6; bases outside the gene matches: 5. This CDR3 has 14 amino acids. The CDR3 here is CASSVEAGQHGYTF. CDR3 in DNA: TGTGCCAGCAGCGTAGAGGCGGGACAGCATGGCTACACCTTC.

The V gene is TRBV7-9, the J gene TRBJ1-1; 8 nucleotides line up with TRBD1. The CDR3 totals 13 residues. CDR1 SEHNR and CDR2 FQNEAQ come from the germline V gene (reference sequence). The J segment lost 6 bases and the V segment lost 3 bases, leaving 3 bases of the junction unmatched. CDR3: CASSLGTGPEAFF. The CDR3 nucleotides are TGTGCCAGCAGCTTGGGGACAGGACCTGAAGCTTTCTTT.

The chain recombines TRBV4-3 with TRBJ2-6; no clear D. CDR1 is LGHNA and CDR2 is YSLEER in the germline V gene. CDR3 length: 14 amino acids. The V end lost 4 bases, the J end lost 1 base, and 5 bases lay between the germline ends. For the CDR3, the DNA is TGCGCCAGCAGCCTCCTGTCTGGGGCCAACGTCCTGACTTTC. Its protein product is CASSLLSGANVLTF.

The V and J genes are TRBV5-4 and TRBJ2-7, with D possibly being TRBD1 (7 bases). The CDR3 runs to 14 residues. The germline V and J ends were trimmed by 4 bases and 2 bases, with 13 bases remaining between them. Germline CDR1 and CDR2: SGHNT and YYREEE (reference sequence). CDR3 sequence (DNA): TGTGCCAGCAGCGCGGGACAGAGAGCCTACGAGCAGTACTTC. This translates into CASSAGQRAYEQYF.

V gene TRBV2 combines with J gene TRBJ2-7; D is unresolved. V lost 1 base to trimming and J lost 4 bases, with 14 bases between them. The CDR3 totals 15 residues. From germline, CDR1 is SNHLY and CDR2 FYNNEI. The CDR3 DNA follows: TGTGCCAGCAGTGAAGAGTCAGGCAGTGGGTACGAGCAGTACTTC. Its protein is CASSEESGSGYEQYF.

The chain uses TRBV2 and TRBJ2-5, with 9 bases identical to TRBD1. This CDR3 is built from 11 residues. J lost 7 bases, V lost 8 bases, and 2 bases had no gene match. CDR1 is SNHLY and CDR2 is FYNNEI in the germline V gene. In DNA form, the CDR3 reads TGTGCCAGCCTGGACAGGGGGACCCAGTACTTC. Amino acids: CASLDRGTQYF.

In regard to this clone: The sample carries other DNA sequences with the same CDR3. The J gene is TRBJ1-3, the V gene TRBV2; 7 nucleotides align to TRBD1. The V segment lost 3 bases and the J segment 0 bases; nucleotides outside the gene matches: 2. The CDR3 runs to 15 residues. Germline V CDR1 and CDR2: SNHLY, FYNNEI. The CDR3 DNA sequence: TGTGCCAGCAGTGAGGACAGGATCTCTGGAAACACCATATATTTT. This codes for CASSEDRISGNTIYF.

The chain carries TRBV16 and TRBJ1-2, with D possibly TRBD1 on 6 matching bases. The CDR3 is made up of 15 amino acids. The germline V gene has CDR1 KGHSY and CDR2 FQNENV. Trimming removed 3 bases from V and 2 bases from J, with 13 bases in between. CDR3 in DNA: TGTGCCAGCAGCCACCCCCGGGACACCAACTATGGCTACACCTTC. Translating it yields CASSHPRDTNYGYTF.

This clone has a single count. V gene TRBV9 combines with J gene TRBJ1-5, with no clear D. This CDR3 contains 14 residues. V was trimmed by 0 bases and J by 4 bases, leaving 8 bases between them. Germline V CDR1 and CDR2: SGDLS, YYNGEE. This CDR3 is CASSVGWGNQPQHF. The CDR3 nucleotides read TGTGCCAGCAGCGTAGGATGGGGAAATCAGCCCCAGCATTTT.

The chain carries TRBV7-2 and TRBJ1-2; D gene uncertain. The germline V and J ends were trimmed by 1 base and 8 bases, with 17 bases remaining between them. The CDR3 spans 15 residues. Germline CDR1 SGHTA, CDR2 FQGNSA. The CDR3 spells CASSLVAGGREGYTF. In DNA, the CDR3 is TGTGCCAGCAGCTTAGTAGCCGGCGGTCGTGAAGGCTACACCTTC. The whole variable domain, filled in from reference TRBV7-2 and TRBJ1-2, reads GAGVSQSPSNKVTEKGKDVELRCDPISGHTALYWYRQSLGQGLEFLIYFQGNSAPDKSGLPSDRFSAERTGGSVSTLTIQRTQQEDSAVYLCASSLVAGGREGYTFGSGTRLTVV.

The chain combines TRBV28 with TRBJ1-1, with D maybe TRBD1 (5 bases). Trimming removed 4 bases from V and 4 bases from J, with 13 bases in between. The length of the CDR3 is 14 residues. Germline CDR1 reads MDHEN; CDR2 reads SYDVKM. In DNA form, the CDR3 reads TGTGCCAGCAGTTGGGGGGGGTATCTCACTGAAGCTTTCTTT. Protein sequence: CASSWGGYLTEAFF.

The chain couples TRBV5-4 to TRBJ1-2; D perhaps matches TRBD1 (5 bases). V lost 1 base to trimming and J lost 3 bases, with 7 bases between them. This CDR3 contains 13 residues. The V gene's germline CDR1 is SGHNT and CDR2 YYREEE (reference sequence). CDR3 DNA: TGTGCCAGCAGCTTGAGGGGATACTATGGCTACACCTTC. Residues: CASSLRGYYGYTF.

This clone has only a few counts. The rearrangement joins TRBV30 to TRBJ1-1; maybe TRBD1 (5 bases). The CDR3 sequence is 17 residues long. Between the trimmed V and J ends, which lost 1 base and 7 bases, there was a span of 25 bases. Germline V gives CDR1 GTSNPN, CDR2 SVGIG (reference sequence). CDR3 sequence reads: CAWSGYSGAGDYDEAFF. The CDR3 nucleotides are TGTGCCTGGAGTGGATACAGTGGGGCGGGGGATTACGATGAAGCTTTCTTT.

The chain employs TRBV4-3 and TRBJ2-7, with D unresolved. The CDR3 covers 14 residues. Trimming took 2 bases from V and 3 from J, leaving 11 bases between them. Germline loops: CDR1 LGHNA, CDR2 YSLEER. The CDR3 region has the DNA TGCGCCAGCAGCCAAAGGACCTCTGTCTACGAGCAGTACTTC. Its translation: CASSQRTSVYEQYF.

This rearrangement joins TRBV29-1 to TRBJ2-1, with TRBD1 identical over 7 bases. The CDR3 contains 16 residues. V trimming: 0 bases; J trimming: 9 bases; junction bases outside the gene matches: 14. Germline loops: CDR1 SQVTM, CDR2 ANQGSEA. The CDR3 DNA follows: TGCAGCGTTGAAGAGGGCTCCGGGACAGAATTGGGTGAGCAGTTCTTC. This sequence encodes CSVEEGSGTELGEQFF.

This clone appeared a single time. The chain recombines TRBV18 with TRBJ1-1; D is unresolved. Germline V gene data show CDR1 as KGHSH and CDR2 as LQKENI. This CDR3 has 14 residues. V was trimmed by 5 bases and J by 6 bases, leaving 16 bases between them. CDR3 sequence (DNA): TGTGCCAGCTCAACTTTTAAGGGATTTGCTGAAGCTTTCTTT. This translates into CASSTFKGFAEAFF.

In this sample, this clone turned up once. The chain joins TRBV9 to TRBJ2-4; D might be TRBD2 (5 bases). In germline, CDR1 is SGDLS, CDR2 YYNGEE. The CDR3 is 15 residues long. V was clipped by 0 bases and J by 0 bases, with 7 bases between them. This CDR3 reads CASSVEAGAKNIQYF. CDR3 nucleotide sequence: TGTGCCAGCAGCGTAGAGGCGGGAGCCAAAAACATTCAGTACTTC.

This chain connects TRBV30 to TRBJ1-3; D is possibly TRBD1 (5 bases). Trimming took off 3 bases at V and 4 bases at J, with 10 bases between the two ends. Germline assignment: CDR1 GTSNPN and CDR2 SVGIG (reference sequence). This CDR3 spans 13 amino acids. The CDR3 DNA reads TGTGCCTGGAGACGACAGAAAGGAAACACCATATATTTT. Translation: CAWRRQKGNTIYF.